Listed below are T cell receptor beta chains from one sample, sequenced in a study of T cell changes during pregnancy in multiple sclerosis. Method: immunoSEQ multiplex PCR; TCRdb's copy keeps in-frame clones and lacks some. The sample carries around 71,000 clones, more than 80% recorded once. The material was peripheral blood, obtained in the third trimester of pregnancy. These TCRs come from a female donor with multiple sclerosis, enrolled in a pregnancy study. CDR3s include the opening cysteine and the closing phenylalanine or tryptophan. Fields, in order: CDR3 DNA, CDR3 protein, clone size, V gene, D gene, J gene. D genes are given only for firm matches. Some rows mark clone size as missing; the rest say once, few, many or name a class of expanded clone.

cdr3_nt: TGTGCCAGCAGCCCGCGAGCGGGAGGGGTCAATGAGCAGTTCTTC
cdr3_aa: CASSPRAGGVNEQFF
clone_size: once
v_call: TRBV7-8
d_call: TRBD2
j_call: TRBJ2-1

cdr3_nt: TGCGCCAGCAGCTTGGGATCGGGGAACACTGAAGCTTTCTTT
cdr3_aa: CASSLGSGNTEAFF
clone_size: -
v_call: TRBV5-1
d_call: -
j_call: TRBJ1-1

cdr3_nt: TGTGCCAGCTCACCAGTCTTGAGACAAGAGACCCAGTACTTC
cdr3_aa: CASSPVLRQETQYF
clone_size: -
v_call: TRBV18
d_call: -
j_call: TRBJ2-5

cdr3_nt: TGTGCCAGCAGACCCGAGACAGGGATCAACGAGCAGTACTTC
cdr3_aa: CASRPETGINEQYF
clone_size: -
v_call: TRBV28
d_call: TRBD1
j_call: TRBJ2-7

cdr3_nt: TGTGCCAGCAGTGAAGATTCCTCCAATCAGCCCCAGCATTTT
cdr3_aa: CASSEDSSNQPQHF
clone_size: -
v_call: TRBV2
d_call: -
j_call: TRBJ1-5

cdr3_nt: TGCGCCAGCAGCTTGGAAGCAGGGAACACTGAAGCTTTCTTT
cdr3_aa: CASSLEAGNTEAFF
clone_size: -
v_call: TRBV5-1
d_call: -
j_call: TRBJ1-1

cdr3_nt: TGTGCCAGCAGCTCAACCGGGACAGGGGGTTCGAAAGCTTTCTTT
cdr3_aa: CASSSTGTGGSKAFF
clone_size: -
v_call: TRBV9
d_call: TRBD1
j_call: TRBJ1-1

cdr3_nt: TGTGCCAGCACCCGGTCAGGCGGGCACTCCGAGACCGGGGAGCTGTTTTTT
cdr3_aa: CASTRSGGHSETGELFF
clone_size: -
v_call: TRBV2
d_call: -
j_call: TRBJ2-2

cdr3_nt: TGCGCCAGCAGTCGGGACAGGGGCTACGAGCAGTACTTC
cdr3_aa: CASSRDRGYEQYF
clone_size: -
v_call: TRBV10-1
d_call: TRBD1
j_call: TRBJ2-7

cdr3_nt: TGTGCCAGCAGCGTAGAGACAGGCGGCACCGGGGAGCTGTTTTTT
cdr3_aa: CASSVETGGTGELFF
clone_size: -
v_call: TRBV9
d_call: -
j_call: TRBJ2-2

cdr3_nt: TGCGCCAGCAGCCTCCGCCAGGGGACTATGAACACCGGGGAGCTGTTTTTT
cdr3_aa: CASSLRQGTMNTGELFF
clone_size: few
v_call: TRBV4-1
d_call: -
j_call: TRBJ2-2

cdr3_nt: TGTGCCAGCAGCTTAGGACTAGCGAGGGGCATTGAGCAGTTCTTC
cdr3_aa: CASSLGLARGIEQFF
clone_size: -
v_call: TRBV7-9
d_call: TRBD2
j_call: TRBJ2-1

cdr3_nt: TGTGCCACCCAGACTTGGGACAGCATTAACTATGGCTACACCTTC
cdr3_aa: CATQTWDSINYGYTF
clone_size: -
v_call: TRBV10-3
d_call: TRBD1
j_call: TRBJ1-2

cdr3_nt: TGTGCCAGCAGTTACTCACAGGGGGTAAATTATGGCTACACCTTC
cdr3_aa: CASSYSQGVNYGYTF
clone_size: -
v_call: TRBV6-5
d_call: TRBD1
j_call: TRBJ1-2

cdr3_nt: TGTGCCAGTAGGGCAGGACAGGGACGGTATGGCTACACCTTC
cdr3_aa: CASRAGQGRYGYTF
clone_size: -
v_call: TRBV19
d_call: TRBD1
j_call: TRBJ1-2

cdr3_nt: TGTGCCAGCAGTACTCCAAGTCTCTCTGGAAACACCATATATTTT
cdr3_aa: CASSTPSLSGNTIYF
clone_size: -
v_call: TRBV28
d_call: -
j_call: TRBJ1-3

cdr3_nt: TGTGCCAGCAGCTTAACGGGAGGATATTTAACAGATACGCAGTATTTT
cdr3_aa: CASSLTGGYLTDTQYF
clone_size: -
v_call: TRBV7-9
d_call: TRBD2
j_call: TRBJ2-3

cdr3_nt: TGCAGCGTTGTGGGGACCGGAATTCAGGGAGGGAAAACCTACGAGCAGTACTTC
cdr3_aa: CSVVGTGIQGGKTYEQYF
clone_size: -
v_call: TRBV29-1
d_call: TRBD2
j_call: TRBJ2-7

cdr3_nt: TGTGCCAGTAGTCTTGGGAGGGCTACCTACAATGAGCAGTTCTTC
cdr3_aa: CASSLGRATYNEQFF
clone_size: -
v_call: TRBV19
d_call: TRBD2
j_call: TRBJ2-1

cdr3_nt: TGTGCCAGCAGTTTTTTAGGGGCTGTGGGCTACACCTTC
cdr3_aa: CASSFLGAVGYTF
clone_size: -
v_call: TRBV28
d_call: -
j_call: TRBJ1-2

cdr3_nt: TGTGCCAGCAGCCCCGCGGGTAGGACTGAAGCTTTCTTT
cdr3_aa: CASSPAGRTEAFF
clone_size: -
v_call: TRBV7-9
d_call: -
j_call: TRBJ1-1

cdr3_nt: TGTGCCAGCAGCCCACCGACAGCTACCTACGAGCAGTACTTC
cdr3_aa: CASSPPTATYEQYF
clone_size: -
v_call: TRBV7-2
d_call: -
j_call: TRBJ2-7

cdr3_nt: TGCGCCAGCAGCTTAGGGACAGGGGGCGGAGATACGCAGTATTTT
cdr3_aa: CASSLGTGGGDTQYF
clone_size: -
v_call: TRBV5-1
d_call: TRBD1
j_call: TRBJ2-3

cdr3_nt: TGTGCCAGCAAAGACTGGGTCAGGGATAGGGAGACCCAGTACTTC
cdr3_aa: CASKDWVRDRETQYF
clone_size: once
v_call: TRBV7-9
d_call: -
j_call: TRBJ2-5

cdr3_nt: TGTGCCATCAGTGAGTCTAGCGGTCCTAGCACAGATACGCAGTATTTT
cdr3_aa: CAISESSGPSTDTQYF
clone_size: -
v_call: TRBV10-3
d_call: -
j_call: TRBJ2-3

cdr3_nt: TGTGCTAGTGGTTTGCCCCCTTCCCCAGGGGGCTACGAGCAGTACTTC
cdr3_aa: CASGLPPSPGGYEQYF
clone_size: -
v_call: TRBV12-5
d_call: TRBD1
j_call: TRBJ2-7

cdr3_nt: TGCGCCAGCAGCCAGACCGTCCCGGGACAGGGTTTGGGGAGGATGAACACTGAAGCTTTCTTT
cdr3_aa: CASSQTVPGQGLGRMNTEAFF
clone_size: -
v_call: TRBV4-1
d_call: TRBD1
j_call: TRBJ1-1

cdr3_nt: TGCAGCGTTCCACGGACTAGCGGAGACCAAGAGACCCAGTACTTC
cdr3_aa: CSVPRTSGDQETQYF
clone_size: -
v_call: TRBV29-1
d_call: TRBD2
j_call: TRBJ2-5

cdr3_nt: TGTGCCAGCAGCCTGGACAGGGTGGGTAATGAGCAGTTCTTC
cdr3_aa: CASSLDRVGNEQFF
clone_size: -
v_call: TRBV7-3
d_call: TRBD1
j_call: TRBJ2-1

cdr3_nt: TGCGCCAGCAAGCCAGGGAAGCGCGGCGAGCAGTACTTC
cdr3_aa: CASKPGKRGEQYF
clone_size: -
v_call: TRBV10-1
d_call: -
j_call: TRBJ2-7

cdr3_nt: TGTGCCAGCAGCGGGGGCGGGGGGGAGTTCTTC
cdr3_aa: CASSGGGGEFF
clone_size: -
v_call: TRBV6-1
d_call: TRBD2
j_call: TRBJ2-1

cdr3_nt: TGTGCCACCGGACCGGGGCGGGACGGGGACGAGCAGTACTTC
cdr3_aa: CATGPGRDGDEQYF
clone_size: -
v_call: TRBV10-3
d_call: -
j_call: TRBJ2-7

cdr3_nt: TGTGCCAGCAGCATGACAGGTACCTCGCTTGGGCAGTACTTC
cdr3_aa: CASSMTGTSLGQYF
clone_size: -
v_call: TRBV9
d_call: -
j_call: TRBJ2-7

cdr3_nt: TGTGCCAGCAGGGTCACAGGGATGCTAACTGAAGCTTTCTTT
cdr3_aa: CASRVTGMLTEAFF
clone_size: -
v_call: TRBV6-1
d_call: -
j_call: TRBJ1-1

cdr3_nt: TGTGCCATCAGTGACAGCACAGCTGGAAACACCATATATTTT
cdr3_aa: CAISDSTAGNTIYF
clone_size: -
v_call: TRBV10-3
d_call: -
j_call: TRBJ1-3

cdr3_nt: TGTGCCAGCACTTCTTCTCGACAGGGAAGTTCTGGGGCCAACGTCCTGACTTTC
cdr3_aa: CASTSSRQGSSGANVLTF
clone_size: -
v_call: TRBV7-9
d_call: TRBD1
j_call: TRBJ2-6

cdr3_nt: TGCGCCAGCAGCTCAGGAACGGGGACCTACGAGCAGTACTTC
cdr3_aa: CASSSGTGTYEQYF
clone_size: -
v_call: TRBV5-1
d_call: -
j_call: TRBJ2-7

cdr3_nt: TGTGCCAGCAGCCGCCGTACAGGATCAGAGCCTGAAAAACTGTTTTTT
cdr3_aa: CASSRRTGSEPEKLFF
clone_size: -
v_call: TRBV6-6
d_call: -
j_call: TRBJ1-4

cdr3_nt: TGTGCCAGCTCACCCTCGACAGGGACCGATACGCAGTATTTT
cdr3_aa: CASSPSTGTDTQYF
clone_size: -
v_call: TRBV18
d_call: TRBD1
j_call: TRBJ2-3

cdr3_nt: TGTGCCAGCAGCTTAGGGGGGACAGGGGGCAATGAGCAGTTCTTC
cdr3_aa: CASSLGGTGGNEQFF
clone_size: -
v_call: TRBV5-4
d_call: TRBD1
j_call: TRBJ2-1

cdr3_nt: TGTGCCAGCAGTTCTCAGGGGAGCAATCAGCCCCAGCATTTT
cdr3_aa: CASSSQGSNQPQHF
clone_size: -
v_call: TRBV27
d_call: -
j_call: TRBJ1-5

cdr3_nt: TGTGCCAGCAGTGTCTCTGTGGAGACCCAGTACTTC
cdr3_aa: CASSVSVETQYF
clone_size: -
v_call: TRBV2
d_call: -
j_call: TRBJ2-5

cdr3_nt: TGTGCCAGTAGTACCACTAGCCCCGGGAGGGTAGATACGCAGTATTTT
cdr3_aa: CASSTTSPGRVDTQYF
clone_size: -
v_call: TRBV19
d_call: TRBD2
j_call: TRBJ2-3

cdr3_nt: TGTGCCAGCAGCCCCTCGGGGGTGGAGCTGTTTTTT
cdr3_aa: CASSPSGVELFF
clone_size: -
v_call: TRBV7-2
d_call: -
j_call: TRBJ2-2

cdr3_nt: TGTGCCTGGAGTGTCCGACAGGAGTATGGCTACACCTTC
cdr3_aa: CAWSVRQEYGYTF
clone_size: -
v_call: TRBV30
d_call: -
j_call: TRBJ1-2

cdr3_nt: TGCGCCAGCAGCTCCAGGGGGGACTACGAGCAGTACTTC
cdr3_aa: CASSSRGDYEQYF
clone_size: -
v_call: TRBV5-1
d_call: -
j_call: TRBJ2-7

cdr3_nt: TGTGCCAGTAGTATTTCGGGGAGGGCCCTCCGCAATGAGCAGTTCTTC
cdr3_aa: CASSISGRALRNEQFF
clone_size: -
v_call: TRBV19
d_call: TRBD2
j_call: TRBJ2-1

cdr3_nt: TGTGCCAGCAGTGAATCACAGCTGAACACTGAAGCTTTCTTT
cdr3_aa: CASSESQLNTEAFF
clone_size: -
v_call: TRBV6-1
d_call: -
j_call: TRBJ1-1

cdr3_nt: TGTGCCAGCAGCCAATATGGACAGGGCGCCAGAAGGACCGGGGAGCTGTTTTTT
cdr3_aa: CASSQYGQGARRTGELFF
clone_size: -
v_call: TRBV7-9
d_call: TRBD1
j_call: TRBJ2-2

cdr3_nt: TGCGCCAGCAGAGAGGACAGGGGTGGCTTATACGAGCAGTACTTC
cdr3_aa: CASREDRGGLYEQYF
clone_size: once
v_call: TRBV6-1
d_call: TRBD1
j_call: TRBJ2-7

cdr3_nt: TGTGCCAGCAGCAAAGCGTCGAGAGCTCCCCAGGGGAACTGGGGGGAGCTGTTTTTT
cdr3_aa: CASSKASRAPQGNWGELFF
clone_size: few
v_call: TRBV21-1
d_call: -
j_call: TRBJ2-2

cdr3_nt: TGTGCCAGCAGCTACGCGCGGGAGATAAACACCGGGGAGCTGTTTTTT
cdr3_aa: CASSYAREINTGELFF
clone_size: -
v_call: TRBV6-6
d_call: TRBD2
j_call: TRBJ2-2

cdr3_nt: TGTGCCAGCTCGCCCCTGGGGACAGGGAATTTGAACACTGAAGCTTTCTTT
cdr3_aa: CASSPLGTGNLNTEAFF
clone_size: -
v_call: TRBV18
d_call: TRBD1
j_call: TRBJ1-1

cdr3_nt: TGTGCCAGCAGCTTAGTAGCACCAACTAATGAAAAACTGTTTTTT
cdr3_aa: CASSLVAPTNEKLFF
clone_size: -
v_call: TRBV7-9
d_call: -
j_call: TRBJ1-4